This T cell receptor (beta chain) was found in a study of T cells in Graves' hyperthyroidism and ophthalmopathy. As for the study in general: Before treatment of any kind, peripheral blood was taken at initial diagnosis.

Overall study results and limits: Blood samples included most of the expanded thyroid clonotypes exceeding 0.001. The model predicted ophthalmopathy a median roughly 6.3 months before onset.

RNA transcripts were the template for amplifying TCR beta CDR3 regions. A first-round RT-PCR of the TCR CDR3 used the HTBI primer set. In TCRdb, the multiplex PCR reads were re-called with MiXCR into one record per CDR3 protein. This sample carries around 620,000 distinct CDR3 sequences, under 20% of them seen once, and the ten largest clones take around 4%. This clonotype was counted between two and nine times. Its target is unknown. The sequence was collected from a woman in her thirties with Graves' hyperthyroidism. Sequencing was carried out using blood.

The CDR3 loop reads CASSQGTGGSPLHF. CDR3 nucleotide sequence: TGTGCCAGCAGCCAAGGGACAGGTGGTTCACCCCTCCACTTT. V usage is TRBV27 and J usage is TRBJ1-6; 8 bases fit TRBD1. V dropped 6 bases and J dropped 9; count of bases not matched to a gene: 7. CDR3 size: 14 residues. Germline values: CDR1 MNHEY, CDR2 SMNVEV (reference sequence).